This TCR beta chain comes out of a study of tumor and adjacent non-tumor tissue in lung cancer. The library came from three nested PCR rounds adapted from ARM-PCR protocols. TCRdb recomputed calls from the multiplex PCR reads with MiXCR, one row per CDR3 protein. This table has over 130,000 distinct CDR3 sequences, approximately 70% appearing once. The CDR3 runs 13 residues. Germline CDR1 reads SGHAT; CDR2 reads FQNNGV. The V and J ends lost 4 bases and 9 bases respectively, with 13 bases between them. No cell sorting was done before RNA was extracted from the tissue. The chain has TRBV11-2 and TRBJ2-1; perhaps TRBD2 as D (5 bases). The sequencing input was lung tumor tissue. The receptor's source is a man aged 55 to 70 with small cell lung cancer. The CDR3 DNA reads as TGTGCCAGCAGCTATCATCAAGCGGCTGAGCAGTTCTTC. As protein: CASSYHQAAEQFF.